A selection of T cell receptor beta chains follows, all from one sample in a study of T cells in Graves' hyperthyroidism and ophthalmopathy. Via MiXCR, TCRdb re-called the multiplex PCR reads, giving one row per CDR3 protein. The sample records around 520,000 distinct CDR3 sequences, about 24% being singletons. Input material: blood. The receptors stem from a woman aged 25 to 39 with Graves' ophthalmopathy. The CDR3 runs from the conserved cysteine through the conserved F or W. Fields, in order: J gene, clone size, V gene, CDR3 protein. A row's size may be missing; if present it is once, few, many or a size class.

J: TRBJ1-1
size: many
V: TRBV10-3
CDR3: CAISESRGKRGRNTEAFF

J: TRBJ2-5
size: many
V: TRBV28
CDR3: CASRSLAGGQETQYF

J: TRBJ2-2
size: few
V: TRBV27
CDR3: CASSLFVETVNTGELFF

J: TRBJ1-2
size: many
V: TRBV12-3/TRBV12-4
CDR3: CASSLNQYGLHYGYTF

J: TRBJ2-2
size: few
V: TRBV12-3/TRBV12-4
CDR3: CASSGAVANTGELFF

J: TRBJ2-7
size: -
V: TRBV6-2/TRBV6-3
CDR3: CASSGASHYEQYF

J: TRBJ2-2
size: few
V: TRBV3-1
CDR3: CASSQTGITGELFF

J: TRBJ2-5
size: many
V: TRBV29-1
CDR3: CSVRGGEGETQYF

J: TRBJ1-2
size: -
V: TRBV28
CDR3: CASSFPDRSKGSRYTF

J: TRBJ1-2
size: many
V: TRBV24-1
CDR3: CATSDRAVSGYTF

J: TRBJ1-2
size: few
V: TRBV6-1
CDR3: CASSGLRELNYGYTF

J: TRBJ1-6
size: many
V: TRBV27
CDR3: CASSFVVDSPLHF

J: TRBJ2-7
size: few
V: TRBV27
CDR3: CASSLSTVGPYEQYF

J: TRBJ2-5
size: -
V: TRBV7-6
CDR3: CASRTRGEETQYF

J: TRBJ1-6
size: many
V: TRBV19
CDR3: CASSLYGTENSPLHF

J: TRBJ2-7
size: -
V: TRBV12-3/TRBV12-4
CDR3: CASSNPGRGNYEQYF